A selection of T cell receptor beta chains follows, all from one sample in a study of CD8 T cells in Susac syndrome. MiXCR, run by TCRdb on the immunoSEQ multiplex PCR reads, gives a single entry per CDR3 protein. This sample has fewer than 250,000 distinct CDR3 sequences, with around 90% found just once. The sequencing sample was made of CD8+ T cells from PBMCs. The receptors originated from a human donor with multiple sclerosis. Both conserved end residues are part of each CDR3. Each record gives: CDR3 protein, CDR3 DNA, clone size, V gene, J gene, D gene. A D gene is named only where the DNA matches it firmly. Expanded clones are given a class, and other clones once, few, many or no size at all.

CASSLSHLQPQHF	TGTGCCAGCAGTTTAAGTCACCTTCAGCCCCAGCATTTT	NA	TRBV27	TRBJ1-5	NA
CASSAQADSYNEQFF	TGTGCCAGCAGCGCCCAAGCGGATTCCTACAATGAGCAGTTCTTC	NA	TRBV9	TRBJ2-1	NA
CASSQVRGSTDTQYF	TGTGCCAGCAGCCAAGTGCGGGGTAGCACAGATACGCAGTATTTT	NA	TRBV3-1	TRBJ2-3	NA
CASSDYSGNTIYF	TGTGCCAGTAGTGATTACTCTGGAAACACCATATATTTT	NA	TRBV19	TRBJ1-3	NA
CASTGSNYGYTF	TGTGCCAGCACAGGGTCTAACTATGGCTACACCTTC	NA	TRBV7-9	TRBJ1-2	NA
CASSSPANRNTEAFF	TGCGCCAGCAGCTCCCCTGCTAATAGGAACACTGAAGCTTTCTTT	NA	TRBV5-1	TRBJ1-1	NA
CASSLALFQETQYF	TGTGCCAGCAGCTTAGCTCTGTTTCAAGAGACCCAGTACTTC	NA	TRBV5-6	TRBJ2-5	NA
CASSLARGWGIMNTEAFF	TGTGCCAGCAGCTTAGCAAGAGGATGGGGGATAATGAACACTGAAGCTTTCTTT	NA	TRBV7-9	TRBJ1-1	NA
CSVEGTVNTEAFF	TGCAGCGTTGAAGGGACAGTGAACACTGAAGCTTTCTTT	NA	TRBV29-1	TRBJ1-1	NA
CSALLDSGLFYGYTF	TGCAGTGCCCTACTGGACTCGGGACTCTTCTATGGCTACACCTTC	NA	TRBV20-1	TRBJ1-2	NA
CASTLAGDSTDTQYF	TGTGCCAGCACACTAGCGGGGGATAGCACAGATACGCAGTATTTT	NA	TRBV9	TRBJ2-3	TRBD2
CASSSLEGTEGDTQYF	TGTGCCAGCAGCTCATTGGAAGGGACAGAAGGAGATACGCAGTATTTT	once	TRBV4-2	TRBJ2-3	TRBD1
CASSPPTGLEQYF	TGTGCCAGCAGCCCCCCCACGGGGCTCGAGCAGTACTTC	NA	TRBV13	TRBJ2-7	NA
CASSHGWNSQATEAFF	TGTGCCAGCAGCCACGGGTGGAACAGCCAGGCCACTGAAGCTTTCTTT	NA	TRBV5-8	TRBJ1-1	NA
CASSPREKAFF	TGTGCCAGCAGCCCAAGGGAAAAAGCTTTCTTT	NA	TRBV7-9	TRBJ1-1	NA
CASSWVGGDGTGELFF	TGTGCCAGCAGCTGGGTCGGGGGGGATGGCACCGGGGAGCTGTTTTTT	NA	TRBV5-6	TRBJ2-2	TRBD2
CASSQLDTGGSGELFF	TGCGCCAGCAGCCAACTTGATACGGGAGGTAGCGGGGAGCTGTTTTTT	NA	TRBV4-1	TRBJ2-2	TRBD2
CASSQDNLGVTDREAFF	TGCGCCAGCAGCCAAGATAATCTCGGGGTTACTGATCGCGAAGCTTTCTTT	NA	TRBV4-3	TRBJ1-1	NA
CSAPPGGRAGYTF	TGCAGTGCTCCCCCCGGGGGCAGGGCTGGCTACACCTTC	NA	TRBV20-1	TRBJ1-2	NA
CASSLVGISGNTIYF	TGTGCCAGCAGTTTAGTCGGGATCTCTGGAAACACCATATATTTT	NA	TRBV12-3/TRBV12-4	TRBJ1-3	NA
CASTGGAGGHNEQFF	TGTGCCAGCACAGGAGGGGCGGGAGGACACAATGAGCAGTTCTTC	NA	TRBV9	TRBJ2-1	TRBD2
CASSLVWEDTQYF	TGTGCCAGCAGCTTAGTTTGGGAAGATACGCAGTATTTT	NA	TRBV7-9	TRBJ2-3	NA
CASSPETYQPQHF	TGTGCCAGCTCACCAGAGACTTATCAGCCCCAGCATTTT	NA	TRBV18	TRBJ1-5	NA
CASSPLGVGELFF	TGTGCCAGCAGCCCCCTCGGGGTCGGGGAGCTGTTTTTT	NA	TRBV9	TRBJ2-2	NA
CASRVGLTITEAFF	TGTGCCAGCAGGGTCGGGTTAACGATCACTGAAGCTTTCTTT	NA	TRBV12-3/TRBV12-4	TRBJ1-1	NA
CASSLGTGDVEQYF	TGTGCCAGCAGCTTGGGGACAGGGGATGTCGAGCAGTACTTC	NA	TRBV5-6	TRBJ2-7	TRBD1
CSARDAGTGMNQPQHF	TGCAGTGCTAGGGATGCGGGGACAGGAATGAATCAGCCCCAGCATTTT	NA	TRBV20-1	TRBJ1-5	TRBD1
CASGFRGLQARNTLEEQYF	TGTGCTAGTGGTTTCAGGGGACTACAAGCCCGAAACACCCTTGAAGAGCAGTACTTC	NA	TRBV12-5	TRBJ2-7	NA
CSAREAFLNTEAFF	TGCAGTGCTAGAGAGGCGTTCCTGAACACTGAAGCTTTCTTT	once	TRBV20-1	TRBJ1-1	NA
CASSEDQPHTAQETQYF	TGTGCCAGCAGCGAAGATCAGCCCCATACGGCCCAAGAGACCCAGTACTTC	once	TRBV2	TRBJ2-5	NA
CASSAPGQGPVLFF	TGTGCCAGCAGCGCGCCGGGACAGGGGCCCGTACTGTTTTTT	NA	TRBV9	TRBJ1-4	TRBD1
CASSKEQGAATGGGYTF	TGTGCCAGCAGCAAGGAACAGGGGGCAGCCACTGGAGGAGGCTACACCTTC	NA	TRBV21-1	TRBJ1-2	NA
CASSLELGLPDTQYF	TGTGCCAGCAGCTTGGAGCTTGGTCTCCCAGATACGCAGTATTTT	NA	TRBV5-4	TRBJ2-3	NA
CASSVGEDGSYNEQFF	TGTGCCAGCAGCGTCGGGGAGGACGGCTCCTACAATGAGCAGTTCTTC	once	TRBV9	TRBJ2-1	NA
CSAQGPGYEQYF	TGCAGTGCTCAGGGACCTGGGTACGAGCAGTACTTC	few	TRBV20-1	TRBJ2-7	NA
CASSLEDRGETEAFF	TGCGCCAGCAGCTTGGAGGACAGGGGAGAAACTGAAGCTTTCTTT	NA	TRBV5-1	TRBJ1-1	TRBD1
CAWRRHSTYEQYF	TGTGCCTGGAGAAGACACTCAACCTACGAGCAGTACTTC	NA	TRBV30	TRBJ2-7	NA
CAWTLTGGAHNEQFF	TGTGCCTGGACCCTAACAGGGGGCGCCCACAATGAGCAGTTCTTC	NA	TRBV30	TRBJ2-1	TRBD1
CSVDAREGGLYGYTF	TGCAGCGTTGACGCGCGGGAGGGGGGGTTGTATGGCTACACCTTC	NA	TRBV29-1	TRBJ1-2	NA
CASSLGNRLAGTNEQFF	TGCGCCAGCAGCTTGGGGAACCGACTAGCGGGGACCAATGAGCAGTTCTTC	few	TRBV5-1	TRBJ2-1	TRBD2
CASSQDEDFGLYGYTF	TGCGCCAGCAGCCAAGATGAGGATTTCGGACTATATGGCTACACCTTC	NA	TRBV4-3	TRBJ1-2	NA
CASSLAEGDQPQHF	TGCGCCAGCAGCTTGGCCGAGGGGGATCAGCCCCAGCATTTT	once	TRBV5-1	TRBJ1-5	NA
CASSSDTAGSNQPQHF	TGTGCCAGCAGCTCGGACACCGCGGGAAGCAATCAGCCCCAGCATTTT	NA	TRBV11-2	TRBJ1-5	NA
CASSEEDRGSGNTIYF	TGTGCCAGCAGCGAGGAGGACAGGGGCTCTGGAAACACCATATATTTT	NA	TRBV9	TRBJ1-3	TRBD1
CASSFGGAIYNEQFF	TGTGCCAGCAGCTTCGGCGGGGCGATCTACAATGAGCAGTTCTTC	NA	TRBV7-9	TRBJ2-1	NA